This TCR gamma chain was sequenced during a study of intestinal T cells in coeliac disease. The CDR3 spans 15 residues. Germline CDR1 is VENAVY and CDR2 is YDSYNSRV. For each case, the template was genomic DNA from ten roughly 4.6-µm formalin-fixed paraffin-embedded scrolls. LymphoTrack primers amplified TRG sequences from about 200 ng of biopsy DNA. With CATT, TCRdb re-called clones from the multiplex PCR reads. Of 2,000 or so gamma-chain clones listed, over 45% are singletons. This clonotype originated in a human donor with celiac disease. The sequenced sample was a duodenal biopsy. V usage is TRGV8 and J usage is TRGJP1. Here the CDR3 reads CAPGIEGTTGWFKIF. In nucleotides, the CDR3 is TGTGCACCTGGGATAGAGGGTACCACTGGTTGGTTCAAGATATTT.